This TCR beta chain appears in the sequencing data of a study of early T cells in non-severe SARS-CoV-2 infection. This clonotype has at least ten counts. CDR1 is SGHRS and CDR2 is YFSETQ in the germline V gene. The V end lost 0 bases, the J end lost 7 bases, and 8 bases lay between the germline ends. The CDR3 contains 12 residues. TCRdb passed the 5' RACE reads through MiXCR, listing each CDR3 protein once. The sample yields around 62,000 distinct CDR3 sequences, about an eighth seen once. The chain employs TRBV5-1 and TRBJ2-7; no definite D call. The TCR was taken from an adult who was a healthcare worker with PCR-confirmed SARS-CoV-2 infection or an uninfected control (not recorded which). The sample consisted of whole blood. DNA for the CDR3: TGCGCCAGCAGCTTGGCCTCGAGGGAGCAGTACTTC. Encoded protein: CASSLASREQYF.